This TCR beta chain came from a study of post-analysis software for immune sequencing data. TCR beta cDNA libraries had unique molecular identifiers. In TCRdb, the PCR reads were re-called with MiXCR into one record per CDR3 protein. The sample shows approximately 460,000 distinct CDR3 sequences, approximately 46% of them seen only once. Concerning this clonotype: Its antigen remains unidentified.

The germline V gene has CDR1 SEHNR and CDR2 FQNEAQ (reference sequence). The CDR3 totals 14 residues. V dropped 5 bases and J dropped 4 bases, with 15 bases sitting between them. Whole-study results and caveats: A handful of TRBV segments were significantly more frequent in patients than in controls. TRBV5-6, TRBV5-1 and TRBV20-1 were among these segments.

The TCR was taken from a girl aged 10 to 17 with multiple sclerosis. The rearrangement joins TRBV7-9 to TRBJ2-7; D may be TRBD1 (7 bases). Sequences were obtained from blood. The CDR3 coding sequence is TGTGCCAGCAGCGAAGGAGGGGGCTGGTACGAGCAGTACTTC. Translated: CASSEGGGWYEQYF.